This T cell receptor (beta chain) is drawn from a study of T cell changes during pregnancy in multiple sclerosis. This CDR3 is built from 15 residues. Germline assignment: CDR1 GTSNPN and CDR2 SVGIG (reference sequence). With 0 bases clipped from V and 7 bases from J, the junction kept 8 bases outside the gene matches. The assay was immunoSEQ multiplex PCR, and TCRdb's table has in-frame clones only and misses some. The table records about 3,500 clones, more than 75% of them present only once. V usage is TRBV30 and J usage is TRBJ2-1; 8 nucleotides match TRBD2. The sequencing here drew on CD8+ T cells from peripheral blood mononuclear cells, taken in the first trimester of pregnancy. The clonotype originates from a female donor in good health, enrolled as a control in a pregnancy study. The CDR3 spells CAWSVYGGAFNEQFF. The CDR3 nucleotides read TGTGCCTGGAGTGTATACGGGGGGGCGTTTAATGAGCAGTTCTTC.